The clone carrying this TCR beta chain was counted between two and nine times. This sample was taken from a study of CD8+ T cells in alopecia areata. Study-wide background: Those treated were given oral tofacitinib at 5 to 10 mg twice daily.

V gave up 4 bases and J gave up 3 bases; unmatched junction bases: 7. This CDR3 region has 14 residues. Germline loops: CDR1 SGHDT, CDR2 YYEEEE. Sorting of PBMCs yielded the CD4+ and CD8+ T cells. Sequencing relied on a cDNA template that was reverse transcribed from extracted RNA. Here immunoSEQ multiplex PCR was the method, and the copy in TCRdb shows in-frame clones only, minus some. The sample includes about 97,000 clones, less than 50% seen only once; the top ten take about 1.4%. The sequenced sample consisted of CD4+ T cells sorted from blood. The rearrangement links TRBV5-6 to TRBJ2-7, with 7 bases matching TRBD1. This clonotype originated in a human donor with alopecia areata. CDR3 nucleotide sequence: TGTGCCAGCAGCAAGAACAGGGGAAGCTACGAGCAGTACTTC. It specifies CASSKNRGSYEQYF.